A single sample gave rise to the 15 T cell receptor beta chains below, sequenced in a study of T cells in Graves' hyperthyroidism and ophthalmopathy. Amplified regions were TCR beta CDR3 sequences from RNA transcripts. The study used the HTBI primer set for a first-round RT-PCR of the TCR CDR3. TCRdb recomputed calls from the multiplex PCR reads with MiXCR, one row per CDR3 protein. The repertoire holds roughly 500,000 distinct CDR3 sequences, with 40% to 50% as singletons. The sample consisted of peripheral blood or thyroid tissue (not recorded which). These receptors were taken from an adult woman with Graves' disease, either hyperthyroidism or ophthalmopathy (not recorded which).

This clonotype came up many times. The V and J genes are TRBV20-1 and TRBJ1-1; TRBD1 aligns across 7 bases. The CDR3 is 14 amino acids. In germline, CDR1 is DFQATT, CDR2 SNEGSKA (reference sequence). V shed 2 bases and J 5 bases; nucleotides not matched to a gene: 8. DNA for the CDR3: TGCAGTGCTAGAACTTTACAGGGGATTACTGAAGCTTTCTTT. Encoded protein: CSARTLQGITEAFF.

For this clonotype: The DNA is omitted, as the CDR3 cannot be located on it reliably, and the CDR3 follows TCRdb's listing. This chain connects TRBV9 to TRBJ1-4; TRBD1 is the table's D call and was not checked against the DNA. Germline assignment: CDR1 SGDLS and CDR2 YYNGEE. The CDR3 is 17 amino acids long, termini counted. CDR3 sequence: CASSAPGQGVLMKNCFF.

There are many counts of this clonotype. V usage is TRBV3-1 and J usage is TRBJ1-1, with a possible D match to TRBD1 (6 bases). The CDR3 totals 14 residues. CDR1 is LGHDT, CDR2 YNNKEL, per germline (reference sequence). The V gene lost 6 bases and the J gene lost 8 bases, with 19 bases spanning the gap. The CDR3 coding sequence is TGTGCCAGCAGACTAGGGACATTAACGGCGGAAGCTTTCTTT. Protein sequence: CASRLGTLTAEAFF.

This clonotype was found many times. V and J are TRBV5-1 and TRBJ1-4, with a possible D match to TRBD1 (6 bases). Trimming took off 2 bases at V and 7 bases at J, with 9 bases between the two ends. The CDR3 contains 13 residues. The germline V gene has CDR1 SGHRS and CDR2 YFSETQ. The CDR3 sequence: CASSFQGTEKLFF. The CDR3 coding sequence is TGCGCCAGCAGCTTCCAGGGGACTGAAAAACTGTTTTTT.

J is TRBJ2-2 and V is TRBV19; D assignment may be TRBD1 or TRBD2 (5 bases each). The CDR3 spans 14 residues. CDR1 is LNHDA and CDR2 is SQIVND in the germline V gene (reference sequence). The V end was cut by 7 bases, the J end by 4 bases, with 13 bases between. In DNA form, the CDR3 reads TGTGCCAGTAATCCAGGGACGACCACCGGGGAGCTGTTTTTT. Translating gives CASNPGTTTGELFF.

The sample holds many counts of this clonotype. The chain couples TRBV27 to TRBJ2-6; D remains unclear. The CDR3 totals 14 residues. Germline V gene lookup returns CDR1 MNHEY and CDR2 SMNVEV (reference sequence). V was pared by 4 bases and J by 0 bases, with 4 bases between. The chain's CDR3 is CASSSYSGANVLTF. The CDR3 DNA reads TGTGCCAGCAGTTCCTACTCTGGGGCCAACGTCCTGACTTTC.

The rearrangement uses TRBV2 and TRBJ1-1; D uncertain. The CDR3 is 13 amino acids. V was cut by 2 bases and J by 1 base, with 5 bases left in between. In germline, CDR1 is SNHLY, CDR2 FYNNEI. Here the CDR3 DNA reads TGTGCCAGCAGTGAAAGCCCGAACACTGAAGCTTTCTTT. Amino acid sequence: CASSESPNTEAFF. Together with reference TRBV2 and TRBJ1-1, the CDR3 gives the full variable domain: EPEVTQTPSHQVTQMGQEVILRCVPISNHLYFYWYRQILGQKVEFLVSFYNNEISEKSEIFDDQFSVERPDGSNFTLKIRSTKLEDSAMYFCASSESPNTEAFFGQGTRLTVV.

The gene calls are TRBV7-2 and TRBJ2-7, with TRBD1 matching 9 bases. The CDR3 is made up of 17 amino acids. V was clipped by 5 bases and J by 1 base; unmatched bases: 12. From germline, CDR1 is SGHTA and CDR2 FQGNSA. The CDR3 loop reads CASSPRTGEGVSYEQYF. The CDR3 DNA is TGTGCCAGCAGCCCCCGGACAGGGGAGGGGGTTTCCTACGAGCAGTACTTC.

V gene TRBV11-2 combines with J gene TRBJ1-4; D is possibly TRBD1 (5 bases). V shed 5 bases and J shed 4 bases, with 11 bases lying between them. The CDR3 has 14 residues. Germline-derived CDR1 and CDR2 are SGHAT and FQNNGV. In DNA form, the CDR3 reads TGTGCCAGCAGCCGAGACAGTAGTAATGAAAAACTGTTTTTT. It yields the protein CASSRDSSNEKLFF.

This clonotype was seen many times. This chain connects TRBV5-5 to TRBJ1-1; 9 nucleotides agree with TRBD1. The trim removed 4 bases at V and 2 bases at J, leaving 6 bases unmatched. CDR1 and CDR2 from the germline V gene are SGHKS and YYEKEE (reference sequence). This CDR3 spans 15 amino acids. The CDR3 DNA follows: TGTGCCAGCAGCCCGAAGACAGGGGGAAACACTGAAGCTTTCTTT. Protein product: CASSPKTGGNTEAFF.

V usage is TRBV5-1 and J usage is TRBJ1-2, with 8 bases lining up with TRBD1. V was clipped by 4 bases and J by 4 bases; unmatched bases: 6. The CDR3 consists of 14 residues. Germline-derived CDR1 and CDR2 are SGHRS and YFSETQ. CDR3 sequence (DNA): TGCGCCAGCAGCGGGAAGCAGGGGGCCTATGGCTACACCTTC. As protein: CASSGKQGAYGYTF.

This clonotype was seen repeatedly, ten times or more. This chain connects TRBV5-8 to TRBJ1-2; 11 bases are a match to TRBD1. The J segment lost 7 bases and the V segment lost 4 bases, leaving 3 bases of the junction unmatched. CDR1 SGHTS and CDR2 YDEGEE come from the germline V gene. This CDR3 is built from 13 residues. This CDR3 reads CASSGQGAGGYTF. The CDR3 DNA reads as TGTGCCAGCAGCGGACAGGGGGCCGGTGGCTACACCTTC.

This clonotype was observed a handful of times. The rearrangement uses TRBV4-1 and TRBJ2-7; 10 bases are shared with TRBD2. V shed 4 bases, J shed 0 bases, and the junction held 3 bases outside the gene matches. Germline V lookup: CDR1 MGHRA, CDR2 YSYEKL. The CDR3 contains 15 residues. This chain's CDR3 is CASSRWTSGSYEQYF. Written as DNA, the CDR3 is TGCGCCAGCAGCCGCTGGACTAGCGGCTCCTACGAGCAGTACTTC.

This clonotype was recorded only once. Being one base from a much bigger clone, this may be a read error. The chain joins TRBV5-1 to TRBJ1-1; a weak D match, TRBD1 (5 bases). V was trimmed by 4 bases and J by 4 bases, leaving 23 bases between them. This CDR3 comprises 17 residues. From germline, CDR1 is SGHRS and CDR2 YFSETQ. For the CDR3, the DNA is TGCGCCAGCAGCCCGCCCGCTATTGGGGGGGGGGGCACTGAAGCTTTCTTT. It encodes CASSPPAIGGGGTEAFF.

With respect to this clonotype: Germline and junction disagree at one end, which may indicate a read error. The chain employs TRBV11-2 and TRBJ1-2; no firm D call. The length of the CDR3 is 12 residues. CDR1 and CDR2 (germline): SGHAT, FQNNGV. Written as DNA, the CDR3 is TGTGCCAGCGGCCTGGGGTTTGGTGGCTACACCTTT. It codes for CASGLGFGGYTF.